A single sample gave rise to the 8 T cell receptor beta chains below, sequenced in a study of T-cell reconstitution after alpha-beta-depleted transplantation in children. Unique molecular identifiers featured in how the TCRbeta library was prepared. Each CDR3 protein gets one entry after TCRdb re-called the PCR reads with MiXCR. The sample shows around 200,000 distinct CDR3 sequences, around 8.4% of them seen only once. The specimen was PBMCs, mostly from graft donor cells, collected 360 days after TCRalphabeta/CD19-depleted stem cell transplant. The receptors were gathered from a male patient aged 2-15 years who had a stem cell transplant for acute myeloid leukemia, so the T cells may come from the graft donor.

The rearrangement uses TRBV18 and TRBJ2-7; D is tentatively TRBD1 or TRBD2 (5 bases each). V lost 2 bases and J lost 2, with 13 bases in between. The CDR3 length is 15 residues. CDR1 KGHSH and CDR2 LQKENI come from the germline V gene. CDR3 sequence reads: CASSPGIGATYEQYV. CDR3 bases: TGTGCCAGCTCACCAGGAATCGGGGCCACCTACGAGCAGTACGTC.

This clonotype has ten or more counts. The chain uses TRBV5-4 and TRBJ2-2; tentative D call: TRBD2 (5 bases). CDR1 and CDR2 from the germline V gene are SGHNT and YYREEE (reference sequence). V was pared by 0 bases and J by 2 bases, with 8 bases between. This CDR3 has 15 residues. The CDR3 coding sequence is TGTGCCAGCAGCTTGGTAGGACTCAACACCGGGGAGCTGTTTTTT. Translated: CASSLVGLNTGELFF.

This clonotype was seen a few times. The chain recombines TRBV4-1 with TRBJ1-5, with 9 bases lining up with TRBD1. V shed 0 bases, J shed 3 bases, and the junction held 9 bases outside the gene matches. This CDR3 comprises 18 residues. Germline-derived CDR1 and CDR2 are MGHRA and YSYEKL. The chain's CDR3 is CASSQDPGGQGHNQPQHF. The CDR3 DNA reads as TGCGCCAGCAGCCAAGATCCAGGGGGACAGGGCCACAATCAGCCCCAGCATTTT.

In DNA form, the CDR3 reads TGCAGTTCAACCAGGGCCACTGAAGCTTTCTTT. Translated: CSSTRATEAFF. The chain couples TRBV20-1 to TRBJ1-1, with a weak D call TRBD1 (5 bases). The V end was cut by 8 bases, the J end by 4 bases, with 11 bases between. This CDR3 has 11 residues. Germline CDR1 reads DFQATT; CDR2 reads SNEGSKA (reference sequence).

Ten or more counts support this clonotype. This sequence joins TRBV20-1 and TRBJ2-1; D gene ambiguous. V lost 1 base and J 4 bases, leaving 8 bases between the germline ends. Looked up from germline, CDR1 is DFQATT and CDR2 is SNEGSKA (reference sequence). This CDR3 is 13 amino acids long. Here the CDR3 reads CSARVRSYNEQFF. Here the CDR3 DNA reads TGCAGTGCTAGAGTTAGGAGTTACAATGAGCAGTTCTTC.

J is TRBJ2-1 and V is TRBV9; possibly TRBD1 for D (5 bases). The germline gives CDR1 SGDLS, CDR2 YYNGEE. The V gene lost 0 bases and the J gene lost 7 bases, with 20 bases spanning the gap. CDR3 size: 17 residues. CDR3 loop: CASSVAGNRLGPNEQFF. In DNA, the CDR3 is TGTGCCAGCAGCGTAGCCGGTAACAGGTTAGGTCCAAATGAGCAGTTCTTC.

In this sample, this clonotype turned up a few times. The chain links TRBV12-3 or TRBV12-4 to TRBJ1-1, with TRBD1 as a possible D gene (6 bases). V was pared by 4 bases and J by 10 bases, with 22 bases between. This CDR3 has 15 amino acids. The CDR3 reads CASSSPGHRLGGAFF. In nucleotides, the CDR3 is TGTGCCAGCAGTTCTCCGGGACACCGGCTTGGGGGAGCTTTCTTT.

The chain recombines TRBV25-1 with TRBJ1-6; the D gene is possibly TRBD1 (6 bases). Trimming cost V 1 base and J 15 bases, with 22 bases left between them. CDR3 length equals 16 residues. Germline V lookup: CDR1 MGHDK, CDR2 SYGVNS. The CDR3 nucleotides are TGTGCCAGCAGTGAATTAATCTCGACAGGCTCCTGGTACCTCCACTTT. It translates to CASSELISTGSWYLHF.